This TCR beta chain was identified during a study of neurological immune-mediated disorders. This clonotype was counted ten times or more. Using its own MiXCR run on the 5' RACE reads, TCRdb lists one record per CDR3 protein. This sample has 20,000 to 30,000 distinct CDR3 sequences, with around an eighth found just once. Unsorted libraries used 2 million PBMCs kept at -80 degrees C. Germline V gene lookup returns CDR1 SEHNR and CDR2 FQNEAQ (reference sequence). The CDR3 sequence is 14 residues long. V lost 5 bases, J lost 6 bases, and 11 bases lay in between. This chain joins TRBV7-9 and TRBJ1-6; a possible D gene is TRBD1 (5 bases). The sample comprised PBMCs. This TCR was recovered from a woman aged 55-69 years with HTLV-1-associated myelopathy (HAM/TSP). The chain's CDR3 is CASSLDTTNSPLHF. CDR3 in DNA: TGTGCCAGCAGCCTGGACACCACTAATTCACCCCTCCACTTT.